Following are 20 T cell receptor beta chains from one sample sequenced in a study of regulatory T cells in long-lasting Graves disease. Time point indicated: persistent/refractory GD, antithyroid drugs over 5 years with positive TRAb. The TCR library was prepared using RNA isolated from PBMCs. Researchers made TCR beta libraries by using iRepertoire HTBI primers and running Arm-PCR on CDR3 regions. A single record per CDR3 protein comes from TCRdb applying MiXCR to the multiplex PCR reads. The sample consists of 300,000 to 500,000 distinct CDR3 sequences, under 25% of them appearing once. The sequencing used peripheral blood mononuclear cells (PBMCs), collected when the disease was refractory, from a patient treated with antithyroid drugs. These receptor sequences come from a female donor with Graves disease.

The rearrangement uses TRBV6-1 and TRBJ1-2; no clear D. The CDR3 covers 13 residues. Germline loops: CDR1 MNHNS, CDR2 SASEGT. The V end was cut by 6 bases, the J end by 4 bases, with 12 bases between. The CDR3, as DNA: TGTGCCAGCAGCGAGGCTCCTCGCTATGGCTACACCTTC. This gives the protein CASSEAPRYGYTF.

This clonotype was seen at least ten times. The chain links TRBV28 to TRBJ1-5; D call uncertain. The CDR3 extends over 13 amino acids. Trimming left V 10 bases short and J 2 bases short, with 12 bases between. The germline CDR1 and CDR2 sequences are MDHEN and SYDVKM. The CDR3, as DNA: TGTGCCACCAAGAGGGAGGGCAATCAGCCCCAGCATTTT. Its protein product is CATKREGNQPQHF.

This clonotype turned up a few times. The chain links TRBV11-2 to TRBJ2-7, with TRBD1 identical over 8 bases. The CDR3 length is 15 residues. Trimming cost V 1 base and J 1 base; bases outside gene matches: 3. From germline, CDR1 is SGHAT and CDR2 FQNNGV. The CDR3 protein is CASSLVQGGSYEQYF. Here the CDR3 DNA reads TGTGCCAGCAGCTTAGTACAGGGGGGTTCCTACGAGCAGTACTTC.

V is TRBV4-2 and J is TRBJ1-2; TRBD1 matches 7 bases. This CDR3 has 18 amino acids. CDR1 and CDR2 from the germline V gene are LGHNA and YNFKEQ. V was clipped by 1 base and J by 2 bases; unmatched bases: 13. CDR3 loop: CASSQVSGDGTENYGYTF. In DNA, the CDR3 is TGTGCCAGCAGCCAAGTTAGTGGCGACGGGACAGAAAACTATGGCTACACCTTC.

In this sample, this clonotype turned up many times. V usage is TRBV18 and J usage is TRBJ2-5; D is possibly TRBD1 (5 bases). CDR3 length equals 15 residues. Germline values: CDR1 KGHSH, CDR2 LQKENI. Trimming cost V 5 bases and J 2 bases, with 15 bases left between them. CDR3 protein: CASSKGRVGQETQYF. The CDR3, as DNA: TGTGCCAGCTCAAAGGGCAGGGTTGGTCAAGAGACCCAGTACTTC. The full variable domain, with the rest looked up from reference TRBV18 and TRBJ2-5, is NAGVMQNPRHLVRRRGQEARLRCSPMKGHSHVYWYRQLPEEGLKFMVYLQKENIIDESGMPKERFSAEFPKEGPSILRIQQVVRGDSAAYFCASSKGRVGQETQYFGPGTRLLVL.

This clonotype was counted at least ten times. The CDR3 sequence: CASSSHLVAGADTGELFF. The CDR3, as DNA: TGTGCCAGCAGTTCCCATCTGGTGGCGGGAGCAGACACCGGGGAGCTGTTTTTT. This rearrangement joins TRBV12-3 or TRBV12-4 to TRBJ2-2; 7 bases are shared with TRBD2. The CDR3 totals 18 residues. V was clipped by 4 bases and J by 3 bases; unmatched bases: 14.

A few counts support this clonotype. The V and J genes are TRBV27 and TRBJ2-7, with D possibly being TRBD2 (5 bases). Trimming cost V 3 bases and J 4 bases, with 16 bases left between them. The V gene's germline CDR1 is MNHEY and CDR2 SMNVEV (reference sequence). The CDR3 extends over 15 amino acids. CDR3 amino acids: CASSLDGGRPYEQYF. The CDR3 nucleotides are TGTGCCAGCAGTTTGGACGGTGGGAGACCATACGAGCAGTACTTC.

This clonotype was counted between two and nine times. A much larger clone is a single base away; this may be a read error. This sequence joins TRBV20-1 and TRBJ2-7; maybe TRBD1 (5 bases). The CDR3 length is 12 residues. The germline gives CDR1 DFQATT, CDR2 SNEGSKA (reference sequence). V lost 3 bases, J lost 0 bases, and 6 bases lay in between. The CDR3 coding sequence is TGCAGTGCTAGGGACAACTCCTACGAGCAGTACTTC. Its translation is CSARDNSYEQYF.

The CDR3 nucleotides are TGTGCCAGCAGACCGACAGGAATTGTCGCCGGGGAGCTGTTTTTT. The encoded protein is CASRPTGIVAGELFF. The chain is built from TRBV6-1 and TRBJ2-2; D perhaps matches TRBD1 (6 bases). The CDR3 length is 15 residues. Germline V lookup: CDR1 MNHNS, CDR2 SASEGT. The V gene lost 6 bases and the J gene lost 6 bases, with 17 bases spanning the gap.

Many counts were recorded for this clonotype. The CDR3 coding sequence is TGTGCCAGCAGTTTGGGCCCGGGACAGACCTACGAGCAGTACTTC. As protein: CASSLGPGQTYEQYF. The J gene is TRBJ2-7, the V gene TRBV12-3 or TRBV12-4, with 7 bases aligning to TRBD1. The CDR3 is 15 residues long. The V gene end was trimmed by 3 bases and the J gene end by 2 bases; junction bases not matched to a gene: 7.

This clonotype showed up many times. The gene calls are TRBV30 and TRBJ1-5, with D possibly TRBD1 on 5 matching bases. CDR3 length: 12 amino acids. The V gene's germline CDR1 is GTSNPN and CDR2 SVGIG (reference sequence). V lost 2 bases to trimming and J lost 6 bases, with 8 bases between them. This CDR3 is CAWSSGGQPQHF. The CDR3, as DNA: TGTGCCTGGAGTTCCGGGGGTCAGCCCCAGCATTTT.

This clonotype has a handful of counts. CDR3 coding DNA: TGTGCCAGCAGCGAGCGGGAGGAGACCGGGGAGCTGTTTTTT. Amino acid sequence: CASSEREETGELFF. The chain has TRBV6-4 and TRBJ2-2; TRBD2 matches at 9 bases. This CDR3 has 14 amino acids. V shed 6 bases and J 5 bases; nucleotides not matched to a gene: 4. Germline V gene lookup returns CDR1 MRHNA and CDR2 SNTAGT.

This clonotype was recorded at least ten times. CDR3: CASSGFFEQYF. Here the CDR3 DNA reads TGTGCCAGCAGTGGCTTCTTCGAGCAGTACTTC. The chain carries TRBV28 and TRBJ2-7; D is unclear. Germline CDR1 is MDHEN and CDR2 is SYDVKM. CDR3 length: 11 residues. V was trimmed by 5 bases and J by 6 bases, leaving 8 bases between them.

This clonotype came up many times. The chain recombines TRBV10-3 with TRBJ2-7; 14 bases agree with TRBD2. Germline V gene sequence: CDR1 ENHRY, CDR2 SYGVKD. V lost 6 bases to trimming and J lost 6 bases; unmatched junction nucleotides: 7. This CDR3 spans 15 amino acids. CDR3 nucleotide sequence: TGTGCCATCAGAGACGGGACTAGCGGGAGTTCCGAGCAGTACTTC. Protein: CAIRDGTSGSSEQYF.

This chain connects TRBV6-1 to TRBJ1-3, with no clear D. This CDR3 contains 13 residues. Germline V gene lookup returns CDR1 MNHNS and CDR2 SASEGT. The V and J ends lost 5 bases and 3 bases respectively, with 8 bases between them. The CDR3 DNA sequence: TGTGCCAGCAGTAAAGGATTTGGAAACACCATATATTTT. As protein: CASSKGFGNTIYF.

The table lists this clonotype with many counts. The rearrangement uses TRBV7-2 and TRBJ1-4, with 9 bases identical to TRBD1. The V gene end was trimmed by 3 bases and the J gene end by 4 bases; junction bases not matched to a gene: 3. This CDR3 region has 15 residues. Looked up from germline, CDR1 is SGHTA and CDR2 is FQGNSA. CDR3: CASSFGTGFNEKLFF. CDR3 in DNA: TGTGCCAGCAGCTTCGGGACAGGGTTTAATGAAAAACTGTTTTTT.

There are a few counts of this clonotype. The rearrangement uses TRBV6-1 and TRBJ1-2, with D perhaps TRBD1 (6 bases). This CDR3 has 13 residues. Germline values: CDR1 MNHNS, CDR2 SASEGT. Trimming removed 6 bases from V and 8 bases from J, with 16 bases in between. The CDR3 is CASRGGGAEGYTF. DNA for the CDR3: TGTGCCAGCAGGGGAGGGGGGGCCGAAGGCTACACCTTC.

This clonotype was recorded many times. The V call is TRBV6-1, the J call TRBJ2-5; perhaps D is TRBD1 or TRBD2 (5 bases each). V was trimmed by 3 bases and J by 0 bases, leaving 17 bases between them. This CDR3 region has 17 residues. Germline V gene data show CDR1 as MNHNS and CDR2 as SASEGT. CDR3 in amino acids: CASSESPSRGYQETQYF. Here the CDR3 DNA reads TGTGCCAGCAGTGAGTCCCCTTCGAGGGGCTACCAAGAGACCCAGTACTTC.

The table lists this clonotype with many counts. The rearrangement joins TRBV2 to TRBJ1-2, with TRBD1 matching over 9 bases. CDR1 is SNHLY and CDR2 is FYNNEI in the germline V gene. The CDR3 contains 14 residues. Trimming cost V 4 bases and J 4 bases; bases outside gene matches: 4. The CDR3 sequence: CASSGTGELYGYTF. CDR3 nucleotides: TGTGCCAGCAGTGGGACAGGGGAACTCTATGGCTACACCTTC.

There are a few counts of this clonotype. The chain carries TRBV27 and TRBJ2-7; maybe TRBD1 (6 bases). The CDR3 has 13 amino acids. Germline V gene sequence: CDR1 MNHEY, CDR2 SMNVEV (reference sequence). Trimming left V 3 bases short and J 4 bases short, with 10 bases between. The CDR3 spells CASSLDRFYEQYF. The CDR3 region has the DNA TGTGCCAGCAGTTTGGACAGATTTTACGAGCAGTACTTC.